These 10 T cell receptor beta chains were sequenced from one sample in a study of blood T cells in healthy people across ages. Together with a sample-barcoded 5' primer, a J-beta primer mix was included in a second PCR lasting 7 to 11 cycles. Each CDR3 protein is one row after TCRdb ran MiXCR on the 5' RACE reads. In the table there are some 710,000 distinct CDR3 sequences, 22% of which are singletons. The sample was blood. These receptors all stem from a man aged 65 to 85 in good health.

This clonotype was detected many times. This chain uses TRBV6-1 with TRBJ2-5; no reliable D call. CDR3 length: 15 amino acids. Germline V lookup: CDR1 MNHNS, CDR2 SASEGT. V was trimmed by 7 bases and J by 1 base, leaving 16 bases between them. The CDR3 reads CASTTWVDGQETQYF. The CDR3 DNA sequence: TGTGCCAGCACCACGTGGGTAGACGGCCAAGAGACCCAGTACTTC.

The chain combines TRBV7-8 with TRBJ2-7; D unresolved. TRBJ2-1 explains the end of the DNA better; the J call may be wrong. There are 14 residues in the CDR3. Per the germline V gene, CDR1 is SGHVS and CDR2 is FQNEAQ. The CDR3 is CASSFLLDGNEQFF. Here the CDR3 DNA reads TGTGCCAGCAGCTTTCTGCTTGACGGCAATGAGCAGTTCTTC.

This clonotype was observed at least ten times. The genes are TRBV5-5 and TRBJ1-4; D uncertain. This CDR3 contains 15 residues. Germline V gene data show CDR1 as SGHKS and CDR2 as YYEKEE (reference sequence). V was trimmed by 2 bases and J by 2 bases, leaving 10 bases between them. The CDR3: CASSFGSPTNEKLFF. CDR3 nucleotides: TGTGCCAGCAGCTTCGGGAGCCCGACTAATGAAAAACTGTTTTTT.

The CDR3 DNA follows: TGTGCCAGCAGCCAAGTGGGAAGGGGACCCTACGAGCAGTACTTC. It translates to CASSQVGRGPYEQYF. The chain joins TRBV14 to TRBJ2-7; D might be TRBD1 or TRBD2, each matching 5 bases. Trimming took off 1 base at V and 2 bases at J, with 12 bases between the two ends. This CDR3 is built from 15 residues. Germline lookup yields CDR1 SGHDN and CDR2 FVKESK.

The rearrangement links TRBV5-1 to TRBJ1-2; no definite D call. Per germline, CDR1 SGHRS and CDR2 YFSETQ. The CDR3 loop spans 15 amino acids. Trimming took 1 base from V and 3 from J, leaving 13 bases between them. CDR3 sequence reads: CASSLKVSSDYGYTF. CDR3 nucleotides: TGCGCCAGCAGCTTGAAAGTGAGTTCTGACTATGGCTACACCTTC. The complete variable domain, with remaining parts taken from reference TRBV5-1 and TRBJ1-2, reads KAGVTQTPRYLIKTRGQQVTLSCSPISGHRSVSWYQQTPGQGLQFLFEYFSETQRNKGNFPGRFSGRQFSNSRSEMNVSTLELGDSALYLCASSLKVSSDYGYTFGSGTRLTVV.

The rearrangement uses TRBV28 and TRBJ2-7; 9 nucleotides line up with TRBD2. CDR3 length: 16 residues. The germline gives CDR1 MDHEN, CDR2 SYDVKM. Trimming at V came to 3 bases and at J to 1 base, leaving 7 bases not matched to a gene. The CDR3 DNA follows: TGTGCCAGCAGTTTCCCGATAGCGGGAGCTTCCTACGAGCAGTACTTC. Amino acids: CASSFPIAGASYEQYF.

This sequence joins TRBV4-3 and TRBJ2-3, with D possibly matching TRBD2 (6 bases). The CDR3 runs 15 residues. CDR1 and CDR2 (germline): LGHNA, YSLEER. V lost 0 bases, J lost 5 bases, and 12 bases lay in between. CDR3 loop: CASSQEASVVDTQYF. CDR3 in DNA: TGCGCCAGCAGCCAAGAGGCTAGCGTGGTAGATACGCAGTATTTT.

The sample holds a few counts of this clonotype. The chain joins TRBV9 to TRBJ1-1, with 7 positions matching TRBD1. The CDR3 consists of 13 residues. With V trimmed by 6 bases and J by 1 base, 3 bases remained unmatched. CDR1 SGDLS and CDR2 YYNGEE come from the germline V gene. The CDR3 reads CASTGQWNTEAFF. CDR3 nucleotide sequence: TGTGCCAGCACGGGACAGTGGAACACTGAAGCTTTCTTT.

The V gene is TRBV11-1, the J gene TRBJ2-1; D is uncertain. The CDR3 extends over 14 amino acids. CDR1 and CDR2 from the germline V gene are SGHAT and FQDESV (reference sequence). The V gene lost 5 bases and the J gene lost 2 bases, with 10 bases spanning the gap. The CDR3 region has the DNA TGTGCCAGCAGCCAGGACGCAACCTACAATGAGCAGTTCTTC. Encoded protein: CASSQDATYNEQFF.

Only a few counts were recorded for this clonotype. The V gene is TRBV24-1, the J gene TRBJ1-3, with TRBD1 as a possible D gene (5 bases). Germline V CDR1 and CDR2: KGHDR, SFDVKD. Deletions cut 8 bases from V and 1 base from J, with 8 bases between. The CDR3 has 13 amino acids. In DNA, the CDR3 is TGTGCCACCACGAGGGGTTCTGGAAACACCATATATTTT. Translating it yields CATTRGSGNTIYF.